The text below deals with one TCR beta chain. The entry originates in a study of blood T cell repertoires in COVID-19. There are 13 residues in the CDR3. Germline V gives CDR1 MDHEN, CDR2 SYDVKM. The germline V and J ends were trimmed by 11 bases and 0 bases, with 13 bases remaining between them. The protocol was immunoSEQ multiplex PCR, while the TCRdb copy is restricted to in-frame clones and leaves out a portion. The sample includes 150,000 to 200,000 clones, around 80% seen only once; the top ten take 2.5% to 3%. The sequenced sample was peripheral blood. The chain links TRBV28 to TRBJ1-2; D ambiguous. The source of this sequence is a woman of 80 years or more with active or convalescent COVID-19. The CDR3 DNA sequence: TGTGCCGCCCTCCGGGAAACTAACTATGGCTACACCTTC. Its protein product is CAALRETNYGYTF.